This T cell receptor beta chain derives from a study of blood T cells in healthy people across ages. Study conclusions and caveats: Because sorting was not performed, PBMCs prevented conclusive naive versus antigen-experienced comparison.

Together with a sample-barcoded 5' primer, a J-beta primer mix was included in a second PCR lasting about 6 to 11 cycles. One entry per CDR3 protein, called by TCRdb with MiXCR from the 5' RACE reads. The sample consists of 730,000 or so distinct CDR3 sequences, roughly 41% of them appearing once. In its sample, this clonotype was seen a few times. Antigen unknown. The sequence was obtained from a woman aged 60-75 years in good health. The specimen was blood.

The CDR3: CSAGLTYYNEQFF. The CDR3 DNA sequence: TGCAGTGCTGGGCTGACTTATTACAATGAGCAGTTCTTC. This chain joins TRBV20-1 and TRBJ2-1; D is ambiguous. Germline V gene data show CDR1 as DFQATT and CDR2 as SNEGSKA (reference sequence). Trimming stripped 5 bases from V and 4 bases from J, with 12 bases between. CDR3 length: 13 residues.